A selection of T cell receptor beta chains follows, all from one sample in a study of early stage breast cancer tumors. Clones were read by immunoSEQ multiplex PCR, and TCRdb kept only the in-frame ones, dropping some. The profile shows 5,000 or so clones, under 70% of them singletons. Sequenced sample: breast tumor tissue. The origin of the receptors is a person between 50 and 60 years old with breast cancer. Each CDR3 is given with its conserved first and last residue. Each record gives: J gene, clone size, D gene, V gene, CDR3 length, CDR3 DNA, CDR3 protein. A D gene is named only where the DNA matches it firmly. Not every row has a clone size; where given, it reads once, few, many or a size class.

J gene: TRBJ2-3
clone size: few
D gene: TRBD1
V gene: TRBV5-1
CDR3 length: 15
CDR3 DNA: TGCGCCAGCAGCTCCAGGACAGGGGGCACAGATACGCAGTATTTT
CDR3 protein: CASSSRTGGTDTQYF

J gene: TRBJ2-3
clone size: few
D gene: .
V gene: TRBV7-8
CDR3 length: 14
CDR3 DNA: TGTGCCAGCAGCTCCCGACCACGAGGAGATACGCAGTATTTT
CDR3 protein: CASSSRPRGDTQYF

J gene: TRBJ2-7
clone size: few
D gene: .
V gene: TRBV4-3
CDR3 length: 17
CDR3 DNA: TGCGCCAGCAGCCAAGAGACAGGAGGTACCCCCACCTACGAGCAGTACTTC
CDR3 protein: CASSQETGGTPTYEQYF

J gene: TRBJ1-5
clone size: .
D gene: .
V gene: TRBV11-2
CDR3 length: 15
CDR3 DNA: TGTGCCAGCAGCTTAGGACCCACCGGGGCACAGCCCCAGCATTTT
CDR3 protein: CASSLGPTGAQPQHF

J gene: TRBJ2-6
clone size: .
D gene: .
V gene: TRBV30
CDR3 length: 13
CDR3 DNA: TGTGCCTCATCAGGCTCTGGGGCCAACGTCCTGACTTTC
CDR3 protein: CASSGSGANVLTF

J gene: TRBJ2-7
clone size: .
D gene: .
V gene: TRBV5-1
CDR3 length: 13
CDR3 DNA: TGCGCCAGCAGCCCCGGGGAAGCCCTCGAGCAGTACTTC
CDR3 protein: CASSPGEALEQYF

J gene: TRBJ1-4
clone size: few
D gene: .
V gene: TRBV2
CDR3 length: 14
CDR3 DNA: TGTGCCAGCAGGAGAGATCCAACTAATGAAAAACTGTTTTTT
CDR3 protein: CASRRDPTNEKLFF

J gene: TRBJ1-5
clone size: few
D gene: .
V gene: TRBV6-5
CDR3 length: 15
CDR3 DNA: TGTGCCAGCAGTTACTCTAGGGAGGGGGGTCAGCCCCAGCATTTT
CDR3 protein: CASSYSREGGQPQHF

J gene: TRBJ2-7
clone size: .
D gene: .
V gene: TRBV2
CDR3 length: 11
CDR3 DNA: TGTGCCAGCAGTGAGGGGTTCGAGCAGTACTTC
CDR3 protein: CASSEGFEQYF

J gene: TRBJ1-1
clone size: .
D gene: TRBD1
V gene: TRBV19
CDR3 length: 17
CDR3 DNA: TGTGCCAGTAGTCCCGGGACAGGGGCTACCAGAGTTGGTGAAGCTTTCTTT
CDR3 protein: CASSPGTGATRVGEAFF

J gene: TRBJ1-5
clone size: .
D gene: .
V gene: TRBV4-3
CDR3 length: 15
CDR3 DNA: TGCGCCAGCAGCCAAGAACAGGGTGTGTATCAGCCCCAGCATTTT
CDR3 protein: CASSQEQGVYQPQHF

J gene: TRBJ1-1
clone size: few
D gene: .
V gene: TRBV2
CDR3 length: 14
CDR3 DNA: TGTGCCAGCAGCCTACTAGGGGTGAACACTGAAGCTTTCTTT
CDR3 protein: CASSLLGVNTEAFF

J gene: TRBJ2-7
clone size: few
D gene: .
V gene: TRBV11-3
CDR3 length: 11
CDR3 DNA: TGTGCCAGCAGCCTCCCCTACGAGCAGTACTTC
CDR3 protein: CASSLPYEQYF

J gene: TRBJ2-1
clone size: few
D gene: TRBD2
V gene: TRBV15
CDR3 length: 18
CDR3 DNA: TGTGCCACCAGCAAAATCAGTGGGTCCGGGGGGGCCTACAATGAGCAGTTCTTC
CDR3 protein: CATSKISGSGGAYNEQFF

J gene: TRBJ2-3
clone size: .
D gene: .
V gene: TRBV10-3
CDR3 length: 17
CDR3 DNA: TGTGCCATCAGTGAGGTCGGGGTGACTAGGTCGACAGATACGCAGTATTTT
CDR3 protein: CAISEVGVTRSTDTQYF

J gene: TRBJ1-2
clone size: .
D gene: .
V gene: TRBV9
CDR3 length: 16
CDR3 DNA: TGTGCCAGCAGCGTAGGACAGGTAGTGGGTAACTATGGCTACACCTTC
CDR3 protein: CASSVGQVVGNYGYTF

J gene: TRBJ1-1
clone size: few
D gene: TRBD1
V gene: TRBV18
CDR3 length: 19
CDR3 DNA: TGTGCCAGCTCACCTCCGCCGGGACAGGGTGTTGGAATGAACACTGAAGCTTTCTTT
CDR3 protein: CASSPPPGQGVGMNTEAFF

J gene: TRBJ1-5
clone size: .
D gene: TRBD1
V gene: TRBV4-3
CDR3 length: 17
CDR3 DNA: TGCGCCAGCAGCCAAGAACCTCCGGGACAGGGCTATCAGCCCCAGCATTTT
CDR3 protein: CASSQEPPGQGYQPQHF

J gene: TRBJ2-3
clone size: few
D gene: TRBD2
V gene: TRBV7-6
CDR3 length: 14
CDR3 DNA: TGTGCCAGCACCCTGGGCGGGAGGGTAGATACGCAGTATTTT
CDR3 protein: CASTLGGRVDTQYF

J gene: TRBJ2-1
clone size: .
D gene: .
V gene: TRBV11-2
CDR3 length: 18
CDR3 DNA: TGTGCCAGCAGCTTGGGGTGGTGGGGGGAGAGCTCCTACAATGAGCAGTTCTTC
CDR3 protein: CASSLGWWGESSYNEQFF

J gene: TRBJ1-1
clone size: once
D gene: TRBD1
V gene: TRBV19
CDR3 length: 16
CDR3 DNA: TGTGCCAGTAGTATAGGACGACAGGGGCCGGATACTGAAGCTTTCTTT
CDR3 protein: CASSIGRQGPDTEAFF

J gene: TRBJ1-2
clone size: few
D gene: .
V gene: TRBV11-2
CDR3 length: 14
CDR3 DNA: TGTGCCAGCAGCTTAGGACATCAGACCTATGGCTACACCTTC
CDR3 protein: CASSLGHQTYGYTF

J gene: TRBJ2-2
clone size: medium-sized
D gene: .
V gene: TRBV27
CDR3 length: 13
CDR3 DNA: TGTGCCAGCAGTTCATGGGGTGCCGGGGAGCTGTTTTTT
CDR3 protein: CASSSWGAGELFF

J gene: TRBJ1-6
clone size: few
D gene: .
V gene: TRBV9
CDR3 length: 15
CDR3 DNA: TGTGCCAGCAGCGTCTCAGGGGAATATAATTCACCCCTCCACTTT
CDR3 protein: CASSVSGEYNSPLHF

J gene: TRBJ1-1
clone size: .
D gene: .
V gene: TRBV18
CDR3 length: 15
CDR3 DNA: TGTGCCAGCTCACCCGTTGAGAATGGAAACACTGAAGCTTTCTTT
CDR3 protein: CASSPVENGNTEAFF

J gene: TRBJ2-7
clone size: few
D gene: .
V gene: TRBV29-1
CDR3 length: 14
CDR3 DNA: TGCAGCGTTGTTACAGCGGAGGGGACCTACGAGCAGTACTTC
CDR3 protein: CSVVTAEGTYEQYF

J gene: TRBJ2-1
clone size: .
D gene: TRBD1
V gene: TRBV11-1
CDR3 length: 14
CDR3 DNA: TGTGCCAGCAGCGCCGGGACAGTAGACAATGAGCAGTTCTTC
CDR3 protein: CASSAGTVDNEQFF

J gene: TRBJ2-5
clone size: .
D gene: TRBD2
V gene: TRBV4-3
CDR3 length: 13
CDR3 DNA: TGCGCCAGCAGCCCACTAGCGGGGGAGACCCAGTACTTC
CDR3 protein: CASSPLAGETQYF

J gene: TRBJ2-3
clone size: .
D gene: TRBD2
V gene: TRBV27
CDR3 length: 16
CDR3 DNA: TGTGCCAGCAGACTCGGACTAGCGGTTAGCACAGATACGCAGTATTTT
CDR3 protein: CASRLGLAVSTDTQYF

J gene: TRBJ1-1
clone size: .
D gene: .
V gene: TRBV23-1
CDR3 length: 14
CDR3 DNA: TGCGCCAGCAGTCAAAGGGGAGGTGACACTGAAGCTTTCTTT
CDR3 protein: CASSQRGGDTEAFF

J gene: TRBJ1-1
clone size: .
D gene: .
V gene: TRBV7-8
CDR3 length: 13
CDR3 DNA: TGTGCCAGCAGCTTATCATCCTCCACTGAAGCTTTCTTT
CDR3 protein: CASSLSSSTEAFF

J gene: TRBJ2-7
clone size: few
D gene: .
V gene: TRBV11-2
CDR3 length: 14
CDR3 DNA: TGTGCCAGCAGCTTAGAGGGGGGGGCGGACGAGCAGTACTTC
CDR3 protein: CASSLEGGADEQYF

J gene: TRBJ2-6
clone size: .
D gene: .
V gene: TRBV7-7
CDR3 length: 18
CDR3 DNA: TGTGCCAGCAGCCAGTCTCGTATGCCACAAAGTCGGGCCAACGTCCTGACTTTC
CDR3 protein: CASSQSRMPQSRANVLTF

J gene: TRBJ2-1
clone size: .
D gene: TRBD2
V gene: TRBV11-3
CDR3 length: 14
CDR3 DNA: TGTGCCAGCAGCGCCAAATTAGCGGGGGGAGAGCAGTTCTTC
CDR3 protein: CASSAKLAGGEQFF

J gene: TRBJ1-3
clone size: .
D gene: .
V gene: TRBV6-5
CDR3 length: 14
CDR3 DNA: TGTGCCAGCAGGACCCGGGTCTCTGGAAACACCATATATTTT
CDR3 protein: CASRTRVSGNTIYF